Presented here are 3 T cell receptor beta chains from one specimen sequenced in a study of T cell repertoires in cytomegalovirus infection. TCRdb called the reads again in MiXCR, with one record for every CDR3 protein. The repertoire includes roughly 640,000 distinct CDR3 sequences, about 24% of them detected once, and roughly 8% sits in the top ten. The sample comprised CD8+ T cells from PBMCs. Receptors were obtained from a human donor in good health (CMV status not recorded). Some clones in this sample may be carry-over from other donors' samples.

In this sample, this clonotype turned up many times. The chain has TRBV7-2 and TRBJ1-2, with D unresolved. The CDR3 extends over 15 amino acids. Germline CDR1 SGHTA, CDR2 FQGNSA. The V and J ends lost 3 bases and 3 bases respectively, with 14 bases between them. This CDR3 is CASSFLPPLDYGYTF. The CDR3 region has the DNA TGTGCCAGCAGCTTCCTTCCCCCGCTGGACTATGGCTACACCTTC. The variable domain in full, with the rest retrieved from reference TRBV7-2 and TRBJ1-2, is GAGVSQSPSNKVTEKGKDVELRCDPISGHTALYWYRQSLGQGLEFLIYFQGNSAPDKSGLPSDRFSAERTGGSVSTLTIQRTQQEDSAVYLCASSFLPPLDYGYTFGSGTRLTVV.

The J gene is TRBJ2-7, the V gene TRBV28, with D possibly matching TRBD2 (6 bases). Germline V CDR1 and CDR2: MDHEN, SYDVKM. The CDR3 is 14 amino acids. Trimming removed 3 bases at V and 0 bases at J, with 9 bases between. The DNA of the CDR3 is TGTGCCAGCAGTTTCGACGGGAGCTCCTACGAGCAGTACGTC. This translates into CASSFDGSSYEQYV.

Many counts were recorded for this clonotype. This sequence joins TRBV7-9 and TRBJ2-7; a possible D gene is TRBD1 (6 bases). This CDR3 region has 15 residues. Per germline, CDR1 SEHNR and CDR2 FQNEAQ (reference sequence). The V end was cut by 5 bases, the J end by 3 bases, with 17 bases between. The CDR3 reads CASSRSQGSRYEQYF. DNA of the CDR3: TGTGCCAGCAGCCGTTCACAGGGAAGCCGCTACGAGCAGTACTTC.